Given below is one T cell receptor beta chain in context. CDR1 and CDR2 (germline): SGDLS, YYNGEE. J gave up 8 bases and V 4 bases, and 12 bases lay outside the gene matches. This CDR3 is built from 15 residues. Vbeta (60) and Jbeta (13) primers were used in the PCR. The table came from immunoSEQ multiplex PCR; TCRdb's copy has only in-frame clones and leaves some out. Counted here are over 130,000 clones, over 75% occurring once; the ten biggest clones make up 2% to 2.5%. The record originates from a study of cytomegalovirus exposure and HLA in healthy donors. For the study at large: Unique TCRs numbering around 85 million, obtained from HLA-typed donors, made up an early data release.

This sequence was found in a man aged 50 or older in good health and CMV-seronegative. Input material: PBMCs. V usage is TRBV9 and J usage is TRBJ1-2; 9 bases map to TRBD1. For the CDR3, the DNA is TGTGCCAGCAGCCCCCCCCGGACAGGGGCTAACGGCTACACCTTC. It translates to CASSPPRTGANGYTF.